This section outlines one T cell receptor (beta chain) sequence together with its context. Sequencing was performed with immunoSEQ multiplex PCR; in TCRdb, only in-frame clones are kept and a portion is missing. The profile covers fewer than 35,000 clones, with roughly 83% appearing a single time and about 5.5% taken by the ten largest. This sample's time point: new active TB diagnosis, blood taken before or within 7 days of starting treatment. Trimming at V came to 8 bases and at J to 1 base, leaving 4 bases not matched to a gene. The length of the CDR3 is 12 residues. The V gene's germline CDR1 is GTSNPN and CDR2 SVGIG (reference sequence). This sample is part of a study of T cells in tuberculosis.

This clonotype was obtained from an adult with tuberculosis. The source material was PBMCs, sampled at tuberculosis diagnosis. V and J are TRBV30 and TRBJ2-7, with 8 bases matching TRBD2. The CDR3 bases are TGTGCCGGGACTAGAACATCCTACGAGCAGTACTTC. Translating gives CAGTRTSYEQYF.